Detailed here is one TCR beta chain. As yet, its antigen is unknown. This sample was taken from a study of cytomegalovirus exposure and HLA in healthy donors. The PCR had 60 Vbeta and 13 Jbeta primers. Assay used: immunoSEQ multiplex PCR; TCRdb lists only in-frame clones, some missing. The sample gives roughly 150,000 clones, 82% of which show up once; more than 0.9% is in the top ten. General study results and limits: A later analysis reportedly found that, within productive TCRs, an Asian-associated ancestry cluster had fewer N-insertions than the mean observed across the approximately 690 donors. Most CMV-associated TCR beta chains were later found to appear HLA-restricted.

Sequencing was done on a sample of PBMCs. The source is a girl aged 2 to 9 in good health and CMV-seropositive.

As DNA, the CDR3 is TGCGCCAGCAGTGAGTCCGCGGGAAGCTCCTACAATGAGCAGTTCTTC. It translates to CASSESAGSSYNEQFF. This chain connects TRBV10-1 to TRBJ2-1, with D tentatively TRBD2 (6 bases). The length of the CDR3 is 16 residues. The V gene lost 0 bases and the J gene lost 0 bases, with 9 bases spanning the gap. Germline assignment: CDR1 WNHNN and CDR2 SYGVQD (reference sequence).